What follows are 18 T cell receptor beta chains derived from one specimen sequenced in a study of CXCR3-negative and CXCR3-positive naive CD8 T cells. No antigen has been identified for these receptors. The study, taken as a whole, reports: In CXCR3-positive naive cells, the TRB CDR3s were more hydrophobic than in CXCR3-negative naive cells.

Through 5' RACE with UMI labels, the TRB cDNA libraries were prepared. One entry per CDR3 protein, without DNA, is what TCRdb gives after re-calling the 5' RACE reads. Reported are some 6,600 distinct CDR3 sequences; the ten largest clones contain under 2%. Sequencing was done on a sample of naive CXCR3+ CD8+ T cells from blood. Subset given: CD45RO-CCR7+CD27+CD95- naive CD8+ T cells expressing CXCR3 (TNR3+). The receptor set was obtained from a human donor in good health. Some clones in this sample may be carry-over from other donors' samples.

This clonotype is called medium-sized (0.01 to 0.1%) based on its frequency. The CDR3 here is CASSSLGPSGNTIYF. The rearrangement joins TRBV12-3 or TRBV12-4 to TRBJ1-3. The CDR3 totals 15 residues.

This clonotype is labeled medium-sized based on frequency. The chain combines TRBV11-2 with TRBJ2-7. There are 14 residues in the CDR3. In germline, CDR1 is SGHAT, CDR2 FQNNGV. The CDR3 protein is CASSLWEPIYEQYF.

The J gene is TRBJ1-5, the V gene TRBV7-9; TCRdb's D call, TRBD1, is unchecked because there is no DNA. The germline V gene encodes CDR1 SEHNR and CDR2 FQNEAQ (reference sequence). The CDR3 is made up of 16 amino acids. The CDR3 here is CASSSLDRARDQPQHF.

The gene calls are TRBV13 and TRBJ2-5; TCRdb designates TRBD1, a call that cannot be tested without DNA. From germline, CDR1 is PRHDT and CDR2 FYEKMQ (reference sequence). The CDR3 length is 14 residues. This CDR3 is CASSLDRPEETQYF.

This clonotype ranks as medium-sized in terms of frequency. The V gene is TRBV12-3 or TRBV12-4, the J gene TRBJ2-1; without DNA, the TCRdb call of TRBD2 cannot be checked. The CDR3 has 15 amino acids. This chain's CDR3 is CASSRSGGADHEQFF.

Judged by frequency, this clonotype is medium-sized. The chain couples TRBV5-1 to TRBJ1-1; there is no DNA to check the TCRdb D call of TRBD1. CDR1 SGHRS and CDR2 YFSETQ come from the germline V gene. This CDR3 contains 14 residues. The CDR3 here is CASSHEMDTRRAFF.

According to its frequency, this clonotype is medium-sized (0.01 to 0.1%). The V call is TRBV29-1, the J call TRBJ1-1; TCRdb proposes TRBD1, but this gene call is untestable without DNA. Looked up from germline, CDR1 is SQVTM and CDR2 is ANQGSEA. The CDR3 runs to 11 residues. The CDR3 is CSVLGASQAFF. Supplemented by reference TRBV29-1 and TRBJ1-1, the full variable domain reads SAVISQKPSRDICQRGTSLTIQCQVDSQVTMMFWYRQQPGQSLTLIATANQGSEATYESGFVIDKFPISRPNLTFSTLTVSNMSPEDSSIYLCSVLGASQAFFGQGTRLTVV.

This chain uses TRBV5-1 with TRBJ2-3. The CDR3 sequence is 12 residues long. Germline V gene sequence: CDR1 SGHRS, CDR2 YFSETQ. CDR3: CASSFGTDTQYF. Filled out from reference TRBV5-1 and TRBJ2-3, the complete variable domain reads KAGVTQTPRYLIKTRGQQVTLSCSPISGHRSVSWYQQTPGQGLQFLFEYFSETQRNKGNFPGRFSGRQFSNSRSEMNVSTLELGDSALYLCASSFGTDTQYFGPGTRLTVL.

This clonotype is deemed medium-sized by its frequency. CDR3 loop: CASSPSSANRNYGYTF. This chain links TRBV9 with TRBJ1-2; the TRBD1 assignment by TCRdb is unverifiable without DNA. The CDR3 length is 16 residues. The germline V gene has CDR1 SGDLS and CDR2 YYNGEE.

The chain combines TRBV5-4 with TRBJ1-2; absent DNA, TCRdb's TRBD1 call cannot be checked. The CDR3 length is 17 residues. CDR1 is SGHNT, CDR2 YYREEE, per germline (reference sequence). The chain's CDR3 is CASSAPGQDELNYGYTF. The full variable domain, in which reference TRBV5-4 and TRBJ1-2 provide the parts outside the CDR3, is ETGVTQSPTHLIKTRGQQVTLRCSSQSGHNTVSWYQQALGQGPQFIFQYYREEENGRGNFPPRFSGLQFPNYSSELNVNALELDDSALYLCASSAPGQDELNYGYTFGSGTRLTVV.

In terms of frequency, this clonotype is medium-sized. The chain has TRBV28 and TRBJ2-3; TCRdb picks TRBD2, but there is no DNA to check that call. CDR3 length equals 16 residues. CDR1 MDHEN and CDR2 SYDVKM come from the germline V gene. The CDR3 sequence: CASSSPLAGGTDTQYF.

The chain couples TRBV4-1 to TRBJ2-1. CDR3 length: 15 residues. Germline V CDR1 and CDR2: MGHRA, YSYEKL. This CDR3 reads CASSQGDLIQAGEFF.

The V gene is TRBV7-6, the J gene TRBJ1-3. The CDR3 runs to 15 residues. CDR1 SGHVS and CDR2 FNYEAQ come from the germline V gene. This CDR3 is CASSLDTRSGNTIYF.

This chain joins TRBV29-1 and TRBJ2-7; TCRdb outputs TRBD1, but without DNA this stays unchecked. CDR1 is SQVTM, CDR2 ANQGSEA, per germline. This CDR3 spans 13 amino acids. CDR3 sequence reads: CSVEEQGSYEQYF.

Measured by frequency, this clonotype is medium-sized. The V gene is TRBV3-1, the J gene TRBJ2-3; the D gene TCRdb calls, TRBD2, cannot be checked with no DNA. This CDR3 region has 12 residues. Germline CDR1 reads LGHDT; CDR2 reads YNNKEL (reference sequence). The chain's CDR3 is CASSFEGDTQYF.

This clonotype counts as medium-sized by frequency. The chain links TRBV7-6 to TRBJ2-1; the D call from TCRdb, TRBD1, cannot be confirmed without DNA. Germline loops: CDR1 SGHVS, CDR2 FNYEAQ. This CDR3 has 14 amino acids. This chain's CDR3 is CASSAGTGTYEQFF. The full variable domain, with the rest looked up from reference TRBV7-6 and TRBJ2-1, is GAGVSQSPRYKVTKRGQDVALRCDPISGHVSLYWYRQALGQGPEFLTYFNYEAQQDKSGLPNDRFSAERPEGSISTLTIQRTEQRDSAMYRCASSAGTGTYEQFFGPGTRLTVL.

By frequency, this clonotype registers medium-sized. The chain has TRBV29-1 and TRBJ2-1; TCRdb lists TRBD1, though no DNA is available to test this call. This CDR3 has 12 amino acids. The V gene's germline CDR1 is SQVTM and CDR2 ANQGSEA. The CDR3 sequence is CSVLDRGDEQFF.

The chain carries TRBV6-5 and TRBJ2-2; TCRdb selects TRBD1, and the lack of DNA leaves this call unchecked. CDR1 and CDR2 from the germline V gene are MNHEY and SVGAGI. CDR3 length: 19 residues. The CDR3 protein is CASSYFIHRDRGNTGELFF.